A single count supports the clone carrying this T cell receptor beta chain. Its antigen remains unidentified. The sample originates from a study of somatic mutations in cytotoxic T cells in rheumatoid arthritis. Overall study findings and caveats: The antigen targets of the expanded CD8+ clones were unknown.

Assay: immunoSEQ multiplex PCR; the TCRdb copy retains only in-frame clones and omits some. The sample has about 14,000 clones, over 65% seen once; the top ten hold around 27%. Germline V gives CDR1 SNHLY, CDR2 FYNNEI. V was cut by 4 bases and J by 6 bases, with 20 bases left in between. CDR3 length: 16 residues. This sequence originates from an adult with rheumatoid arthritis. The sample comprised CD8+ T cells sorted from blood. The J gene is TRBJ2-3, the V gene TRBV2; D is perhaps TRBD2 (6 bases). The CDR3 nucleotides are TGTGCCAGCAGTGCTCCGCGGGGAAGACTTGGTGATACGCAGTATTTT. Residues: CASSAPRGRLGDTQYF.